This T cell receptor beta chain was identified during a study of cytomegalovirus exposure and HLA in healthy donors. The study's findings and limits: Earlier findings revealed that most TCR beta V segments proved productive either about 87% or about 30% of the time. A further, later analysis showed that HLA-associated TCR beta chains (compared with equally common others) were more clonally expanded.

Looked up from germline, CDR1 is SGHRS and CDR2 is YFSETQ. Trimming cost V 3 bases and J 8 bases; bases outside gene matches: 0. This CDR3 is built from 12 residues. For this clone: Its antigen is unknown.

Primers included in the PCR were 60 Vbeta and 13 Jbeta primers. The protocol was immunoSEQ multiplex PCR, while the TCRdb copy is restricted to in-frame clones and leaves out a portion. The sample shows 200,000 to 300,000 clones, about 81% of them seen only once. The sequence was collected from a woman aged 40 to 50 in good health and CMV-seropositive. The specimen was PBMCs. The chain recombines TRBV5-1 with TRBJ2-1; 9 bases align to TRBD2. The CDR3 reads CASSSSGDEQFF. CDR3 nucleotides: TGCGCCAGCAGCTCTAGCGGGGATGAGCAGTTCTTC.